Listed below are T cell receptor beta chains from one sample, sequenced in a study of hypomethylating agent response in myelodysplastic syndrome. Repertoires were generated with immunoSEQ multiplex PCR, while TCRdb's copy carries only in-frame clones and drops some. Among thousands of clones listed, around nine tenths were seen once. The sample in question was bone marrow, obtained before or after starting hypomethylating agent treatment for myelodysplastic syndrome (not recorded which). These receptors were taken from a human donor with myelodysplastic syndrome. Each CDR3 is given with its conserved first and last residue. The order of the fields is V gene, J gene, CDR3 length, clone size, D gene, CDR3 protein, CDR3 DNA. A D gene is named only where the DNA matches it firmly. Clone sizes are given selectively: once, few, many, or a class where the clone is expanded.

V: TRBV4-2
J: TRBJ2-6
length: 19
size: -
D: TRBD2
CDR3: CASSRTIAGGGSGANVLTF
DNA: TGTGCCAGCAGCCGGACTATAGCGGGAGGGGGCTCTGGGGCCAACGTCCTGACTTTC

V: TRBV5-1
J: TRBJ1-1
length: 17
size: -
D: -
CDR3: CASSFSGGAPYNTEAFF
DNA: TGCGCCAGCAGCTTTTCGGGGGGGGCACCTTATAACACTGAAGCTTTCTTT

V: TRBV27
J: TRBJ1-6
length: 16
size: -
D: -
CDR3: CASSPRTAVVNSPLHF
DNA: TGTGCCAGCAGTCCCAGGACAGCCGTGGTTAATTCACCCCTCCACTTT

V: TRBV29-1
J: TRBJ1-2
length: 11
size: -
D: -
CDR3: CSAPLQAGYTF
DNA: TGCAGCGCCCCACTACAGGCCGGCTACACCTTC

V: TRBV5-1
J: TRBJ2-6
length: 18
size: -
D: -
CDR3: CASSLPEGSVSGANVLTF
DNA: TGCGCCAGCAGCTTGCCCGAGGGCTCGGTCTCTGGGGCCAACGTCCTGACTTTC

V: TRBV5-1
J: TRBJ2-5
length: 15
size: -
D: -
CDR3: CASSLGEGGQETQYF
DNA: TGCGCCAGCAGCTTGGGTGAGGGCGGCCAAGAGACCCAGTACTTC

V: TRBV18
J: TRBJ1-6
length: 13
size: -
D: -
CDR3: CASSQDYNSPLHF
DNA: TGTGCCAGCTCTCAGGACTATAATTCACCCCTCCACTTT

V: TRBV7-9
J: TRBJ2-1
length: 17
size: once
D: TRBD2
CDR3: CASSLQGLAGSYAEQFF
DNA: TGTGCCAGCAGCCTACAGGGACTAGCGGGAAGTTATGCTGAGCAGTTCTTC

V: TRBV7-6
J: TRBJ2-1
length: 16
size: -
D: TRBD2
CDR3: CASSLVVLAGVYEQFF
DNA: TGTGCCAGCAGCTTAGTAGTACTAGCGGGAGTCTATGAGCAGTTCTTC

V: TRBV29-1
J: TRBJ2-5
length: 13
size: once
D: TRBD1
CDR3: CSVKGTGPETQYF
DNA: TGCAGCGTTAAGGGGACAGGGCCAGAGACCCAGTACTTC

V: TRBV5-8
J: TRBJ1-3
length: 15
size: -
D: TRBD1
CDR3: CASSGTGGTGNTIYF
DNA: TGTGCCAGCAGCGGTACAGGGGGTACTGGAAACACCATATATTTT

V: TRBV30
J: TRBJ1-6
length: 14
size: -
D: TRBD1
CDR3: CAWRSTGNNSPLHF
DNA: TGTGCCTGGAGGTCGACAGGGAATAATTCACCCCTCCACTTT

V: TRBV6-1
J: TRBJ1-5
length: 16
size: -
D: -
CDR3: CASSESGRYSNQPQHF
DNA: TGTGCCAGCAGTGAGTCCGGCAGATATAGCAATCAGCCCCAGCATTTT

V: TRBV12-5
J: TRBJ1-1
length: 13
size: -
D: -
CDR3: CASGLALATEAFF
DNA: TGTGCTAGTGGTTTGGCCCTGGCAACTGAAGCTTTCTTT

V: TRBV11-3
J: TRBJ2-7
length: 19
size: -
D: -
CDR3: CASSLGLGSGRSQSYEQYF
DNA: TGTGCCAGCAGCTTAGGTCTAGGGTCGGGAAGATCCCAATCCTACGAGCAGTACTTC

V: TRBV5-4
J: TRBJ2-3
length: 12
size: -
D: -
CDR3: CASSPMGDTQYF
DNA: TGTGCCAGCAGCCCAATGGGAGATACGCAGTATTTT

V: TRBV5-1
J: TRBJ2-7
length: 19
size: -
D: TRBD2
CDR3: CASSLWGTGTSGRLDEQYF
DNA: TGCGCCAGCAGCTTGTGGGGGACCGGGACTAGCGGGAGACTTGACGAGCAGTACTTC

V: TRBV6-5
J: TRBJ1-6
length: 13
size: -
D: TRBD1
CDR3: CASTQTGVSPLHF
DNA: TGTGCCAGCACCCAGACAGGGGTCTCACCCCTCCACTTT

V: TRBV14
J: TRBJ1-1
length: 15
size: -
D: -
CDR3: CASSQKRKGHTEAFF
DNA: TGTGCCAGCAGCCAAAAAAGAAAGGGGCACACTGAAGCTTTCTTT

V: TRBV5-1
J: TRBJ2-5
length: 17
size: -
D: -
CDR3: CASSTYRVLREQETQYF
DNA: TGCGCCAGCAGCACCTACAGGGTTTTGAGGGAACAAGAGACCCAGTACTTC

V: TRBV2
J: TRBJ1-1
length: 16
size: -
D: -
CDR3: CASSRGSGYEGAEAFF
DNA: TGTGCCAGCAGTCGAGGGTCAGGCTATGAGGGTGCTGAAGCTTTCTTT

V: TRBV29-1
J: TRBJ2-1
length: 19
size: -
D: TRBD2
CDR3: CSVEDLGGGGTEWYNEQFF
DNA: TGCAGCGTTGAAGATCTTGGCGGCGGGGGTACGGAGTGGTACAATGAGCAGTTCTTC

V: TRBV19
J: TRBJ1-1
length: 13
size: -
D: -
CDR3: CASSMPRGGQGFF
DNA: TGTGCCAGTAGTATGCCCCGGGGGGGGCAGGGGTTCTTT

V: TRBV2
J: TRBJ1-2
length: 16
size: large
D: -
CDR3: CASSGAWGESTYGYTF
DNA: TGTGCCAGCAGTGGAGCATGGGGGGAATCTACCTATGGCTACACCTTC

V: TRBV13
J: TRBJ2-7
length: 12
size: few
D: -
CDR3: CASSLWAGEQYF
DNA: TGTGCCAGCAGCCTCTGGGCGGGGGAGCAGTACTTC

V: TRBV20-1
J: TRBJ2-1
length: 11
size: once
D: -
CDR3: CSAYSDNEQFF
DNA: TGCAGTGCCTATTCAGACAATGAGCAGTTCTTC

V: TRBV7-8
J: TRBJ2-3
length: 13
size: -
D: -
CDR3: CASSFSGTDTQYF
DNA: TGTGCCAGCAGCTTTTCTGGGACAGATACGCAGTATTTT

V: TRBV5-6
J: TRBJ1-2
length: 14
size: -
D: -
CDR3: CASSLGQMYYGYTF
DNA: TGTGCCAGCAGCTTGGGGCAGATGTACTATGGCTACACCTTC

V: TRBV18
J: TRBJ1-6
length: 15
size: few
D: -
CDR3: CASSGEMTVNSPLHF
DNA: TGTGCCAGCTCAGGGGAGATGACTGTTAATTCACCCCTCCACTTT

V: TRBV5-1
J: TRBJ2-1
length: 15
size: -
D: TRBD2
CDR3: CASSSSGGSYNEQFF
DNA: TGCGCCAGCAGCTCTAGCGGAGGTTCCTACAATGAGCAGTTCTTC

V: TRBV5-1
J: TRBJ1-6
length: 15
size: few
D: TRBD1
CDR3: CASSFTGGYNSPLHF
DNA: TGCGCCAGCAGTTTTACAGGGGGCTATAATTCACCCCTCCACTTT

V: TRBV6-1
J: TRBJ1-4
length: 15
size: few
D: -
CDR3: CASSHQDRFNEKLFF
DNA: TGTGCCAGCAGTCACCAAGACAGATTTAATGAAAAACTGTTTTTT

V: TRBV4-1
J: TRBJ2-5
length: 17
size: -
D: TRBD2
CDR3: CASSQEGTSGELETQYF
DNA: TGCGCCAGCAGCCAAGAGGGGACTAGCGGGGAGTTGGAGACCCAGTACTTC

V: TRBV4-1
J: TRBJ2-1
length: 15
size: -
D: TRBD1
CDR3: CASSAKDRSHNEQFF
DNA: TGCGCCAGCAGCGCCAAGGACAGGTCCCACAATGAGCAGTTCTTC

V: TRBV5-1
J: TRBJ2-6
length: 19
size: -
D: -
CDR3: CASSLFANARSSGANVLTF
DNA: TGCGCCAGCAGCTTGTTTGCAAACGCTAGGTCCTCTGGGGCCAACGTCCTGACTTTC

V: TRBV12-5
J: TRBJ2-6
length: 13
size: -
D: -
CDR3: CASGGSGANVLTF
DNA: TGTGCTAGTGGTGGCTCTGGGGCCAACGTCCTGACTTTC

V: TRBV30
J: TRBJ1-2
length: 13
size: once
D: -
CDR3: CAWSVHEGYGYTF
DNA: TGTGCCTGGAGTGTACACGAGGGCTATGGCTACACCTTC

V: TRBV6-1
J: TRBJ1-1
length: 15
size: -
D: TRBD1
CDR3: CASRAGTGGRTEAFF
DNA: TGTGCCAGCAGGGCCGGGACAGGGGGAAGGACTGAAGCTTTCTTT

V: TRBV11-2
J: TRBJ2-1
length: 13
size: -
D: -
CDR3: CASSLDRAQRKFF
DNA: TGTGCCAGCAGCTTAGATCGGGCACAGAGGAAGTTCTTC

V: TRBV6-4
J: TRBJ1-1
length: 13
size: -
D: TRBD1
CDR3: CASSDFRTGEAFF
DNA: TGTGCCAGCAGTGACTTCAGGACAGGTGAAGCTTTCTTT

V: TRBV30
J: TRBJ1-5
length: 15
size: -
D: -
CDR3: CAWSVGQYSNQPQHF
DNA: TGTGCCTGGAGTGTAGGTCAGTATAGCAATCAGCCCCAGCATTTT

V: TRBV19
J: TRBJ2-3
length: 17
size: -
D: TRBD1
CDR3: CARSLTGTAPGADTQYF
DNA: TGTGCCAGGTCCCTTACAGGGACAGCCCCCGGCGCGGATACGCAGTATTTT

V: TRBV5-1
J: TRBJ2-2
length: 13
size: -
D: -
CDR3: CASSLEDTGELFF
DNA: TGCGCCAGCAGCTTGGAGGACACCGGGGAGCTGTTTTTT

V: TRBV19
J: TRBJ1-1
length: 13
size: -
D: -
CDR3: CASSTQGLAYIFF
DNA: TGTGCCAGTAGTACCCAGGGGTTAGCATATATTTTCTTT

V: TRBV7-3
J: TRBJ2-6
length: 15
size: -
D: -
CDR3: CASSLKGAGANVLTF
DNA: TGTGCCAGCAGCCTTAAGGGGGCTGGGGCCAACGTCCTGACTTTC